This T cell receptor beta chain is drawn from a study of T cells in Graves' hyperthyroidism and ophthalmopathy. What was amplified from RNA transcripts were TCR beta CDR3 regions. When the TCR CDR3 underwent first-round RT-PCR, the HTBI primer set was used. TCRdb redid the calling of the multiplex PCR reads with MiXCR, one entry per CDR3 protein. The sample contains about 210,000 distinct CDR3 sequences, 17% of which appear only once. The CDR3 extends over 13 amino acids. Germline loops: CDR1 DFQATT, CDR2 SNEGSKA (reference sequence). Unmatched junction bases numbered 4, after V lost 4 bases and J lost 7 bases. If no ophthalmopathy progression occurred within 18 months, Graves' hyperthyroidism was stable. It was uncontrolled infection, other autoimmune disease, pregnancy or lactation that excluded patients. Clinical symptoms, serum thyroxine, TRAb, thyroid ultrasound and orbital computed tomography established diagnosis.

Concerning this clonotype: Its antigen is currently unknown.

Study-wide findings and caveats: Within blood appeared most thyroid clonotypes that had expanded above 0.001.

The chain has TRBV20-1 and TRBJ1-4; 9 bases are a match to TRBD1. Input material: blood. This receptor was identified in a man between 45 and 60 years old with Graves' hyperthyroidism. The CDR3 protein is CSATGTGREKLFF. The CDR3 DNA reads TGCAGTGCTACCGGGACAGGGCGTGAAAAACTGTTTTTT.